The 19 T cell receptor beta chains presented below share a single source sample, sequenced in a study of CD8+CD57+ T cells in acquired aplastic anemia (dated by TCRdb to 2017 to 2018). The patients picked for sequencing were ones in whom flow cytometry had shown an expansion of CD8+CD57+ cells. Sequencer: Illumina HiSeq 2000. Profiling of TCR beta VDJ combinations and CDR3 sequences used genomic DNA as the template. TCRdb took the public reads, trimmed them with fastp at Q25, ran MiXCR for clone calling and kept in-frame beta chains. Every distinct CDR3 protein forms one entry, paired with its most common genes and DNA. The sample includes approximately 150,000 distinct CDR3 sequences, with roughly 48% observed a single time. The ten biggest clones cover 0.85% to 1.2% of the sample. Sequencing was performed on sorted CD4+, CD8+, or CD8+CD57+ T cells (not recorded which) from PBMCs. All receptors come from a human donor with aplastic anemia.

This clonotype showed up just a few times. This chain uses TRBV9 with TRBJ2-1; no definite D call. Deletions cut 4 bases from V and 9 bases from J, with 8 bases between. Per the germline V gene, CDR1 is SGDLS and CDR2 is YYNGEE. This CDR3 comprises 11 residues. Here the CDR3 reads CASSSLGEQFF. As DNA, the CDR3 is TGTGCCAGCAGCTCCCTGGGTGAGCAGTTCTTC.

About this clonotype itself: The conserved phenylalanine or tryptophan normally closing the CDR3 is absent here, so this likely arose from a read error. The V and J genes are TRBV12-3 or TRBV12-4 and TRBJ2-1; no clear D gene. V was trimmed by 3 bases and J by 7 bases, leaving 16 bases between them. CDR3 length: 15 residues. CDR3 amino acids: CASSFSPQVSNEQFS. CDR3 DNA sequence: TGTGCCAGCAGTTTTAGCCCTCAGGTGTCGAATGAGCAGTTCTCC.

In this sample, this clonotype turned up many times. V gene TRBV6-5 combines with J gene TRBJ2-6, with D unclear. CDR3 length: 17 residues. Germline V gives CDR1 MNHEY, CDR2 SVGAGI. V was cut by 0 bases and J by 0 bases, with 9 bases left in between. CDR3 nucleotide sequence: TGTGCCAGCAGTTACTCCCCGGTTTCCTCTGGGGCCAACGTCCTGACTTTC. This codes for CASSYSPVSSGANVLTF.

A few counts support this clonotype. This chain uses TRBV10-1 with TRBJ2-5; D unclear. The CDR3 consists of 13 residues. Trimming left V 3 bases short and J 5 bases short, with 10 bases between. The germline V gene has CDR1 WNHNN and CDR2 SYGVQD (reference sequence). CDR3 protein: CASSDLGRETQYF. DNA of the CDR3: TGCGCCAGCAGTGACCTGGGCAGGGAGACCCAGTACTTC.

The chain recombines TRBV20-1 with TRBJ2-1, with 8 positions matching TRBD2. V dropped 3 bases and J dropped 10; count of bases not matched to a gene: 11. This CDR3 is 14 amino acids long. Per germline, CDR1 DFQATT and CDR2 SNEGSKA (reference sequence). CDR3 in amino acids: CSASRGGSLGEQFF. The CDR3 DNA reads TGCAGTGCTAGCCGGGGGGGATCATTAGGGGAGCAGTTCTTC.

The rearrangement joins TRBV10-3 to TRBJ1-2; no firm D call. This CDR3 comprises 13 residues. The V end was cut by 4 bases, the J end by 0 bases, with 6 bases between. Per the germline V gene, CDR1 is ENHRY and CDR2 is SYGVKD. CDR3 nucleotide sequence: TGTGCCATCAGTGGGGGTCCTAACTATGGCTACACCTTC. Protein product: CAISGGPNYGYTF.

This clonotype appeared a few times. The chain couples TRBV7-3 to TRBJ2-7; D unresolved. The CDR3 runs 12 residues. Germline assignment: CDR1 SGHTA and CDR2 FQGTGA. The V gene lost 2 bases and the J gene lost 7 bases, with 9 bases spanning the gap. The CDR3 region is CASSLDFGEQYF. The DNA of the CDR3 is TGTGCCAGCAGCTTAGACTTCGGTGAGCAGTACTTC.

This clonotype was counted ten times or more. The chain couples TRBV15 to TRBJ1-1, with D uncertain. Germline V gene data show CDR1 as LNHNV and CDR2 as YYDKDF (reference sequence). The V end was cut by 0 bases, the J end by 1 base, with 15 bases between. The length of the CDR3 is 17 residues. The CDR3 reads CATSRDSLAGGNTEAFF. CDR3 nucleotides: TGTGCCACCAGCAGAGATTCCCTGGCGGGTGGGAACACTGAAGCTTTCTTT. The full variable domain, its missing parts supplied by reference TRBV15 and TRBJ1-1, is DAMVIQNPRYQVTQFGKPVTLSCSQTLNHNVMYWYQQKSSQAPKLLFHYYDKDFNNEADTPDNFQSRRPNTSFCFLDIRSPGLGDTAMYLCATSRDSLAGGNTEAFFGQGTRLTVV.

The chain is built from TRBV19 and TRBJ2-3; TRBD2 matches 11 bases. Per the germline V gene, CDR1 is LNHDA and CDR2 is SQIVND (reference sequence). Unmatched junction bases numbered 6, after V lost 7 bases and J lost 0 bases. The CDR3 length is 16 residues. CDR3 in DNA: TGTGCCAGTACTAGCGGGGGGAAAACTAGCACAGATACGCAGTATTTT. Translating gives CASTSGGKTSTDTQYF.

This clonotype is a singleton in its sample. Germline and junction disagree at one end, which may indicate a read error. The rearrangement uses TRBV10-2 and TRBJ1-2, with D hard to call. Germline V gene data show CDR1 as WSHSY and CDR2 as SAAADI. This CDR3 spans 14 amino acids. CDR3 sequence: CAGSESGSNYGYTF. The CDR3 bases are TGCGCCGGCAGTGAGTCAGGTTCTAACTATGGCTACACCTTC.

This clonotype was detected many times. CDR3 amino acids: CASSQDGHSRYGYTF. CDR3 DNA sequence: TGCGCCAGCAGCCAAGACGGGCACTCGAGATATGGCTACACCTTC. This rearrangement joins TRBV4-1 to TRBJ1-2, with no clear D. The CDR3 consists of 15 residues. V dropped 0 bases and J dropped 5 bases, with 13 bases sitting between them. Germline assignment: CDR1 MGHRA and CDR2 YSYEKL.

This clonotype was detected ten times or more. V gene TRBV19 combines with J gene TRBJ1-6, with 7 bases fitting TRBD1. CDR3 length: 14 amino acids. J was trimmed by 7 bases and V by 6 bases; bases with no gene match: 6. Per the germline V gene, CDR1 is LNHDA and CDR2 is SQIVND (reference sequence). The CDR3 sequence: CASSPTGTNSPLHF. The CDR3 region has the DNA TGTGCCAGTAGCCCGACAGGGACCAATTCACCCCTCCACTTT.

This clonotype was counted many times. V is TRBV10-3 and J is TRBJ2-1; 8 bases are a match to TRBD2. There are 13 residues in the CDR3. V shed 10 bases, J shed 6 bases, and the junction held 8 bases outside the gene matches. The germline V gene has CDR1 ENHRY and CDR2 SYGVKD. CDR3 loop: CATRGGRTNEQFF. DNA for the CDR3: TGTGCCACCCGGGGGGGCCGTACCAATGAGCAGTTCTTC.

This clonotype was observed a few times. This chain links TRBV12-5 with TRBJ2-7, with D tentatively TRBD2 (6 bases). The CDR3 sequence is 21 residues long. Germline values: CDR1 LGHNT, CDR2 FRNRAP. Trimming removed 3 bases from V and 1 base from J, with 31 bases in between. CDR3 sequence: CASGFPIASRAGRSFSYEQYF. The DNA of the CDR3 is TGTGCTAGTGGTTTCCCCATCGCGAGTCGGGCGGGGAGATCCTTTTCCTACGAGCAGTACTTC. Using reference TRBV12-5 and TRBJ2-7 for the parts outside the CDR3, the full variable domain is DARVTQTPRHKVTEMGQEVTMRCQPILGHNTVFWYRQTMMQGLELLAYFRNRAPLDDSGMPKDRFSAEMPDATLATLKIQPSEPRDSAVYFCASGFPIASRAGRSFSYEQYFGPGTRLTVT.

This clonotype was observed at least ten times. This chain connects TRBV19 to TRBJ1-5; 10 bases map to TRBD1. The J segment lost 7 bases and the V segment lost 4 bases, leaving 13 bases of the junction unmatched. Germline V gives CDR1 LNHDA, CDR2 SQIVND (reference sequence). The CDR3 runs to 17 residues. In DNA, the CDR3 is TGTGCCAGTAGTACCGCGACAGGGGGCCAAGGGCACCAGCCCCAGCATTTT. Translating gives CASSTATGGQGHQPQHF.

A word on this clonotype: The junction departs from germline at one end; a sequencing error may be responsible. The chain couples TRBV9 to TRBJ2-3, with 9 positions matching TRBD1. This CDR3 spans 15 amino acids. Germline V CDR1 and CDR2: SGDLS, YYNGEE. The CDR3 DNA is TGTGCCAGCAGCGCCGGACAGGGGACGGCAGATACGCAGTGTTTT. Its translation: CASSAGQGTADTQCF. Full variable domain (outside the CDR3, taken from reference TRBV9 and TRBJ2-3): DSGVTQTPKHLITATGQRVTLRCSPRSGDLSVYWYQQSLDQGLQFLIQYYNGEERAKGNILERFSAQQFPDLHSELNLSSLELGDSALYFCASSAGQGTADTQCFGPGTRLTVL.

The chain joins TRBV20-1 to TRBJ1-1; D not certain. Trimming stripped 1 base from V and 3 bases from J, with 9 bases between. Germline V lookup: CDR1 DFQATT, CDR2 SNEGSKA (reference sequence). This CDR3 comprises 13 residues. This CDR3 reads CSARGAVDTEAFF. The CDR3, as DNA: TGCAGTGCTAGAGGGGCAGTGGACACTGAAGCTTTCTTT.

This clonotype appeared many times. This sequence joins TRBV6-5 and TRBJ2-1; D remains ambiguous. Germline loops: CDR1 MNHEY, CDR2 SVGAGI. Trimming shortened V by 3 bases and J by 2 bases, and 11 bases separated the two germline ends. This CDR3 is built from 15 residues. CDR3 sequence (DNA): TGTGCCAGCAGTTATGTCGGCGGTACCTACAATGAGCAGTTCTTC. Protein sequence: CASSYVGGTYNEQFF.

The sample holds many counts of this clonotype. The J gene is TRBJ2-3, the V gene TRBV9; TRBD2 matches at 7 bases. The V segment lost 3 bases and the J segment 6 bases; nucleotides outside the gene matches: 10. Germline-derived CDR1 and CDR2 are SGDLS and YYNGEE. This CDR3 comprises 15 residues. In nucleotides, the CDR3 is TGTGCCAGCAGCGATGGAAGCGGGGACGGCGATACGCAGTATTTT. Amino acids: CASSDGSGDGDTQYF.